The rows below give T cell receptor beta chains drawn from one sample of a study of blood T cell repertoires in COVID-19. The data were produced by immunoSEQ multiplex PCR, yet TCRdb's version contains in-frame clones alone and is incomplete. Of some 300,000 clones in the sample, about 88% were seen once. Material: peripheral blood. The receptors originated from a man between 65 and 80 years old with acute or convalescent COVID-19. CDR3s include the opening cysteine and the closing phenylalanine or tryptophan. Each record gives: D gene, clone size, J gene, V gene, CDR3 DNA, CDR3 protein. The D gene is left open where the match is weak. Rows may omit the clone size; those that give it use once, few, many or a size class.

D gene: TRBD1
clone size: .
J gene: TRBJ2-5
V gene: TRBV5-4
CDR3 DNA: TGTGCCAGCAGCTTGGGGAAAGACAGGGGTCCCCAAGAGACCCAGTACTTC
CDR3 protein: CASSLGKDRGPQETQYF

D gene: TRBD1
clone size: few
J gene: TRBJ1-1
V gene: TRBV4-3
CDR3 DNA: TGCGCCAGCAGCCAAGAGTGGCAGGGGGCCCCTGAAGCTTTCTTT
CDR3 protein: CASSQEWQGAPEAFF

D gene: TRBD1
clone size: .
J gene: TRBJ1-4
V gene: TRBV5-1
CDR3 DNA: TGCGCCAGCAGCTCAGGGGGCTTGGCTAATGAAAAACTGTTTTTT
CDR3 protein: CASSSGGLANEKLFF

D gene: .
clone size: .
J gene: TRBJ1-6
V gene: TRBV2
CDR3 DNA: TGTGCCAGCAGTGACTTGGGGCAGGGATCACCCCTCCACTTT
CDR3 protein: CASSDLGQGSPLHF

D gene: .
clone size: .
J gene: TRBJ1-2
V gene: TRBV7-9
CDR3 DNA: TGTGCCAGCAGCCAGCGTGAGGCCGGTGGCTACACCTTC
CDR3 protein: CASSQREAGGYTF

D gene: .
clone size: .
J gene: TRBJ1-4
V gene: TRBV7-2
CDR3 DNA: TGTGCCAGCAGCCCCGAACAGGGAAATGAAAAACTGTTTTTT
CDR3 protein: CASSPEQGNEKLFF

D gene: TRBD1
clone size: .
J gene: TRBJ1-1
V gene: TRBV2
CDR3 DNA: TGTGCCAGCAGTTTGGACAGGGAAGCTTTCTTT
CDR3 protein: CASSLDREAFF

D gene: TRBD1
clone size: .
J gene: TRBJ2-5
V gene: TRBV7-9
CDR3 DNA: TGTGCCAGCAGCTATCGGACAGGGGGCCCAGAGACCCAGTACTTC
CDR3 protein: CASSYRTGGPETQYF

D gene: .
clone size: .
J gene: TRBJ1-3
V gene: TRBV15
CDR3 DNA: TGTGCCACCAGCTCCTCAGGGGGAAACACCATATATTTT
CDR3 protein: CATSSSGGNTIYF

D gene: TRBD1
clone size: .
J gene: TRBJ1-2
V gene: TRBV5-1
CDR3 DNA: TGCGCCAGCAGCTCATCGGGACAGTTCAACTATGGCTACACCTTC
CDR3 protein: CASSSSGQFNYGYTF

D gene: TRBD2
clone size: .
J gene: TRBJ2-5
V gene: TRBV4-3
CDR3 DNA: TGCGCCAGCAGCCAAGAGGTGGGAGGGTATGAGACCCAGTACTTC
CDR3 protein: CASSQEVGGYETQYF

D gene: TRBD1
clone size: .
J gene: TRBJ1-1
V gene: TRBV7-9
CDR3 DNA: TGTGCCAGCAGCCCCCGACAGGGTTCCGGGAACACTGAAGCTTTCTTT
CDR3 protein: CASSPRQGSGNTEAFF

D gene: .
clone size: .
J gene: TRBJ1-6
V gene: TRBV6-5
CDR3 DNA: TGTGCCAGCAGTTACGGTGGGCCAGGGGACAATTCACCCCTCCACTTT
CDR3 protein: CASSYGGPGDNSPLHF

D gene: TRBD1
clone size: .
J gene: TRBJ1-2
V gene: TRBV10-3
CDR3 DNA: TGTGCCATCAGTGAAGGGACAGGGCTGGGCTACACCTTC
CDR3 protein: CAISEGTGLGYTF

D gene: TRBD1
clone size: .
J gene: TRBJ1-2
V gene: TRBV7-2
CDR3 DNA: TGTGCCAGCAGCTCAAGGACAGGGCCTGGCTACACCTTC
CDR3 protein: CASSSRTGPGYTF

D gene: TRBD2
clone size: .
J gene: TRBJ2-5
V gene: TRBV7-9
CDR3 DNA: TGTGCCAGCAGCTTAGGTGGGAGGGAAAAAGAGACCCAGTACTTC
CDR3 protein: CASSLGGREKETQYF

D gene: .
clone size: .
J gene: TRBJ1-5
V gene: TRBV19
CDR3 DNA: TGTGCCAGTAGTAGTCAACTGAACGGGGAGGGGCAGCCCCAGCATTTT
CDR3 protein: CASSSQLNGEGQPQHF

D gene: .
clone size: few
J gene: TRBJ1-1
V gene: TRBV28
CDR3 DNA: TGTGCCAGCAGTTTCCCGGACACTCGTTGGACTGAAGCTTTCTTT
CDR3 protein: CASSFPDTRWTEAFF

D gene: .
clone size: .
J gene: TRBJ2-1
V gene: TRBV5-6
CDR3 DNA: TGTGCCAGCAGCTTGTTTGGCGGGACAGCGCAAAGCTCCTACAATGAGCAGTTCTTC
CDR3 protein: CASSLFGGTAQSSYNEQFF

D gene: .
clone size: .
J gene: TRBJ1-2
V gene: TRBV20-1
CDR3 DNA: TGCAGTGCACTACAGGATGGCTACACCTTC
CDR3 protein: CSALQDGYTF